The clone carrying this T cell receptor beta chain was picked up a small number of times. Distinct nucleotide sequences in the sample also encode this CDR3. The data derive from a study of blood T cell repertoires in COVID-19. V shed 4 bases and J shed 2 bases, with 15 bases lying between them. This CDR3 spans 15 amino acids. Germline assignment: CDR1 SGHRS and CDR2 YFSETQ. Assay used: immunoSEQ multiplex PCR; TCRdb lists only in-frame clones, some missing. The table has 210,000 or so clones, 80% to 90% seen once; the top ten hold about 4.5%. The sequencing input was peripheral blood. This rearrangement joins TRBV5-1 to TRBJ1-1; D ambiguous. The receptor comes from a man aged 50-60 years with acute or convalescent COVID-19. The CDR3 spells CASSPREGGNTEAFF. The CDR3 region has the DNA TGCGCCAGCAGCCCCCGCGAAGGCGGAAACACTGAAGCTTTCTTT.